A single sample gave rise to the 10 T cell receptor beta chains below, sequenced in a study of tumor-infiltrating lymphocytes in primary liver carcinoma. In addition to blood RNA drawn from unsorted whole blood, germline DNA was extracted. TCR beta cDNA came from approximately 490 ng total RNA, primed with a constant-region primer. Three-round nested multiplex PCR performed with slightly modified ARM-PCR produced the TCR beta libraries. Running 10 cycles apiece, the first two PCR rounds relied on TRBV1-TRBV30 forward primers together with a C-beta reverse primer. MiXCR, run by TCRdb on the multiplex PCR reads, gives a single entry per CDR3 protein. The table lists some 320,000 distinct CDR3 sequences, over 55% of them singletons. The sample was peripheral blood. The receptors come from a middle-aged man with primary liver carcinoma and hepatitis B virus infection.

CDR3: CACTLGRGYEQYF. CDR3 DNA: TGTGCCTGCACGCTGGGCAGGGGTTACGAGCAGTACTTC. V is TRBV30 and J is TRBJ2-7; perhaps TRBD1 as D (6 bases). This CDR3 has 13 amino acids. Germline CDR1 and CDR2: GTSNPN and SVGIG (reference sequence). The ends were cut back, 6 bases at V and 4 bases at J, with 16 bases in the middle.

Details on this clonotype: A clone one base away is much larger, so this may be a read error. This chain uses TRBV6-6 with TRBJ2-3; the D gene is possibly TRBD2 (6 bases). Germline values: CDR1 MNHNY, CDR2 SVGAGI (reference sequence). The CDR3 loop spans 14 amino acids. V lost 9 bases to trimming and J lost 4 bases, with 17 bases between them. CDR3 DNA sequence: TGTGCCAGTACCTTCGGGACGGGAGCAGATACGCAGTATTTT. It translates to CASTFGTGADTQYF.

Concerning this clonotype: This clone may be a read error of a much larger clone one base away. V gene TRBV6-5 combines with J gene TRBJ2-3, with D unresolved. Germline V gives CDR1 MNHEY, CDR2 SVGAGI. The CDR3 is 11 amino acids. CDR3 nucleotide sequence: TGTGCCAGCAGGGTCTCGGATATGCAGTATTTT. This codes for CASRVSDMQYF.

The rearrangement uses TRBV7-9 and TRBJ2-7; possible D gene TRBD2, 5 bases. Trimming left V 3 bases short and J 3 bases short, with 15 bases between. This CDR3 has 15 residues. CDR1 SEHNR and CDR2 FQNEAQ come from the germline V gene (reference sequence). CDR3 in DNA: TGTGCCAGCAGCTTGGAGGAGCAGTGGCACTACGAGCAGTACTTC. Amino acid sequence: CASSLEEQWHYEQYF.

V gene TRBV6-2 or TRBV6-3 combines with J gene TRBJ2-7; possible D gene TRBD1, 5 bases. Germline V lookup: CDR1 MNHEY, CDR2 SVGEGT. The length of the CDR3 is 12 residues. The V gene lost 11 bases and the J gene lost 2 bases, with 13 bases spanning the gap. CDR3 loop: CAGHQGAYEQYF. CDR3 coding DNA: TGTGCCGGCCATCAAGGGGCCTACGAGCAGTACTTC.

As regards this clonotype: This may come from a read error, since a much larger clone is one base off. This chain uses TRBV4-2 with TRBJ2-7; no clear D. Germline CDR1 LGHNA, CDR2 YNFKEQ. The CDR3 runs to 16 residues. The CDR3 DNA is TGTGCCGGCAGCCCCCTAACAGTGTCACAAACTGGGGAGCAGTACTTC. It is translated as CAGSPLTVSQTGEQYF.

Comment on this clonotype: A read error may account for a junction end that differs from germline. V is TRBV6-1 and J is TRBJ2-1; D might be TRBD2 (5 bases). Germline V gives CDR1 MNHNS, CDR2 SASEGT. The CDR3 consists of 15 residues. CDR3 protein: CASSESAASGNEQSF. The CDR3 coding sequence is TGTGCCAGCAGTGAATCCGCTGCCAGCGGCAATGAGCAGTCCTTC.

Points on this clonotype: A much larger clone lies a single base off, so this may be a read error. The DNA of the CDR3 is TGTGCCATCAGTGACCGGGACGGGAACACAGATACGCAGTATTTT. Translated: CAISDRDGNTDTQYF. The chain is built from TRBV10-3 and TRBJ2-3; possibly TRBD1 or TRBD2 for D (5 bases each). The CDR3 sequence is 15 residues long. The V and J ends lost 3 bases and 2 bases respectively, with 12 bases between them. From germline, CDR1 is ENHRY and CDR2 SYGVKD.

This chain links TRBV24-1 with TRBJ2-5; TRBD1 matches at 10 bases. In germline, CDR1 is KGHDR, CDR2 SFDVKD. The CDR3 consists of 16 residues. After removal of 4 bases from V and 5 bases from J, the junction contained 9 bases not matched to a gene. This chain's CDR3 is CATSDPGQGGAETQYF. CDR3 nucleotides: TGTGCCACCAGTGACCCCGGACAGGGGGGAGCCGAGACCCAGTACTTC.

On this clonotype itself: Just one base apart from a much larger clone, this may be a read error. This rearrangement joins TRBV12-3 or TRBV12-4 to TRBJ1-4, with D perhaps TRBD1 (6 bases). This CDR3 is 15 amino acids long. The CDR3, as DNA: TGTGCCAGCAATACATTGGGGGCGGGCAATGAAGAACTGTTTTTT. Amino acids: CASNTLGAGNEELFF.